The next 18 T cell receptor beta chains were all read from a single sample in a study of T-cell reconstitution after alpha-beta-depleted transplantation in children. TCRbeta library preparation incorporated unique molecular identifiers. TCRdb re-called the PCR reads with MiXCR, one entry per CDR3 protein. The table records roughly 190,000 distinct CDR3 sequences, about 15% of them present only once. The source was PBMCs from the stem cell graft donor, collected from the stem cell graft. The receptors shown here come from a human donor who donated a stem cell graft to a child with acute lymphoblastic leukemia.

This clonotype was counted ten times or more. The rearrangement uses TRBV11-2 and TRBJ2-2, with 8 bases identical to TRBD2. V lost 1 base to trimming and J lost 5 bases; unmatched junction nucleotides: 6. The CDR3 is made up of 16 amino acids. Germline values: CDR1 SGHAT, CDR2 FQNNGV. CDR3 sequence reads: CASSLVGGARTGELFF. CDR3 sequence (DNA): TGTGCCAGCAGCTTAGTCGGGGGGGCGAGAACCGGGGAGCTGTTTTTT. Variable domain in full (rest from reference TRBV11-2 and TRBJ2-2): EAGVAQSPRYKIIEKRQSVAFWCNPISGHATLYWYQQILGQGPKLLIQFQNNGVVDDSQLPKDRFSAERLKGVDSTLKIQPAKLEDSAVYLCASSLVGGARTGELFFGEGSRLTVL.

This clonotype was observed many times. The rearrangement links TRBV5-1 to TRBJ1-1; D not resolved. The CDR3 is made up of 15 amino acids. The germline CDR1 and CDR2 sequences are SGHRS and YFSETQ. V lost 0 bases and J lost 0, with 9 bases in between. CDR3 DNA sequence: TGCGCCAGCAGCTTGGAGATAGGAATGAACACTGAAGCTTTCTTT. This gives the protein CASSLEIGMNTEAFF.

The table lists this clonotype with many counts. The gene calls are TRBV6-1 and TRBJ2-7, with D unclear. V was shortened by 9 bases and J by 7 bases, with 19 bases between the two germline ends. The CDR3 consists of 13 residues. Germline loops: CDR1 MNHNS, CDR2 SASEGT. This CDR3 is CASGSSPRREQYF. Written as DNA, the CDR3 is TGTGCCAGTGGGTCCTCCCCCCGAAGGGAGCAGTACTTC.

This clonotype showed up many times. The chain combines TRBV12-3 or TRBV12-4 with TRBJ2-1; D is possibly TRBD1 or TRBD2 (5 bases each). The V gene lost 4 bases and the J gene lost 9 bases, with 10 bases spanning the gap. This CDR3 spans 12 amino acids. The CDR3 loop reads CASSSWGSEQFF. The DNA for the CDR3 is TGTGCCAGCAGTTCGTGGGGGAGTGAGCAGTTCTTC.

This clonotype was observed many times. The rearrangement uses TRBV5-1 and TRBJ2-3; D is perhaps TRBD2 (6 bases). CDR1 and CDR2 (germline): SGHRS, YFSETQ. V dropped 4 bases and J dropped 0 bases, with 18 bases sitting between them. The CDR3 totals 17 residues. This CDR3 is CASSLPFSGASTDTQYF. The CDR3 nucleotides are TGCGCCAGCAGCCTCCCCTTTAGCGGAGCTAGCACAGATACGCAGTATTTT.

This clonotype was seen repeatedly, ten times or more. The chain joins TRBV20-1 to TRBJ1-5; no reliable D call. Trimming left V 3 bases short and J 0 bases short, with 12 bases between. From germline, CDR1 is DFQATT and CDR2 SNEGSKA (reference sequence). The CDR3 is made up of 15 amino acids. The CDR3 is CSASLGLNSNQPQHF. CDR3 nucleotide sequence: TGCAGTGCTAGTCTCGGACTGAATAGCAATCAGCCCCAGCATTTT.

This clonotype was seen ten or more times. The chain is built from TRBV12-3 or TRBV12-4 and TRBJ2-3; the match to TRBD2 covers 7 bases. V gave up 0 bases and J gave up 4 bases; unmatched junction bases: 1. There are 14 residues in the CDR3. CDR3 coding DNA: TGTGCCAGCAGTTTAGCGGGAGGGCCAGATACGCAGTATTTT. This codes for CASSLAGGPDTQYF.

This clonotype was counted many times. The V gene is TRBV10-3, the J gene TRBJ2-1; perhaps D is TRBD1 or TRBD2 (5 bases each). CDR3 size: 15 residues. V was clipped by 6 bases and J by 5 bases, with 17 bases between them. CDR1 is ENHRY and CDR2 is SYGVKD in the germline V gene. The chain's CDR3 is CAIRKGTTMDNEQFF. CDR3 DNA: TGTGCCATCAGGAAGGGGACGACAATGGACAATGAGCAGTTCTTC.

This clonotype showed up many times. The rearrangement uses TRBV5-1 and TRBJ2-3, with 10 bases fitting TRBD2. Germline assignment: CDR1 SGHRS and CDR2 YFSETQ. V lost 1 base and J lost 5; bases outside the gene matches: 7. The CDR3 covers 16 residues. DNA for the CDR3: TGCGCCAGCAGCTTGAGCCTAGCGGGAGATGGAGATACGCAGTATTTT. Translated, it gives CASSLSLAGDGDTQYF.

This clonotype was picked up many times. The chain has TRBV5-5 and TRBJ2-7, with D possibly matching TRBD2 (5 bases). Looked up from germline, CDR1 is SGHKS and CDR2 is YYEKEE (reference sequence). V shed 5 bases and J shed 1 base, with 16 bases lying between them. This CDR3 region has 15 residues. The CDR3 loop reads CASSSDRGGSYEQYF. Here the CDR3 DNA reads TGTGCCAGCAGTTCCGATCGGGGTGGTTCCTACGAGCAGTACTTC.

The rearrangement uses TRBV24-1 and TRBJ2-3; D is perhaps TRBD1 (7 bases). CDR3 length: 15 residues. CDR1 is KGHDR and CDR2 is SFDVKD in the germline V gene. V lost 4 bases and J lost 3, with 13 bases in between. The CDR3 spells CATSETGRWTDTQYF. CDR3 bases: TGTGCCACCAGTGAGACAGGGAGGTGGACAGATACGCAGTATTTT.

This clonotype was recorded many times. The CDR3 nucleotides read TGTGCCAGCAGTGCTGGGCGGGAGTTTTACAATGAGCAGTTCTTC. Its protein is CASSAGREFYNEQFF. The V and J genes are TRBV27 and TRBJ2-1; 7 nucleotides match TRBD2. CDR3 size: 15 residues. Trimming took 5 bases from V and 4 from J; bases not matched to a gene: 8. Germline V gene data show CDR1 as MNHEY and CDR2 as SMNVEV (reference sequence).

This clonotype was found many times. J is TRBJ1-2 and V is TRBV7-2; no firm D call. The ends were cut back, 2 bases at V and 7 bases at J, with 14 bases in the middle. The CDR3 runs 14 residues. Germline CDR1 is SGHTA and CDR2 is FQGNSA. The CDR3 here is CASSLSILVRGYTF. The CDR3 region has the DNA TGTGCCAGCAGCTTATCAATTTTGGTGCGTGGCTACACCTTC.

This clonotype was observed many times. The J gene is TRBJ2-1, the V gene TRBV7-9; the match to TRBD2 covers 8 bases. The CDR3 loop spans 14 amino acids. Looked up from germline, CDR1 is SEHNR and CDR2 is FQNEAQ (reference sequence). The V segment lost 3 bases and the J segment 5 bases; nucleotides outside the gene matches: 3. CDR3 protein: CASSFREGNNEQFF. CDR3 in DNA: TGTGCCAGCAGCTTTCGGGAGGGTAACAATGAGCAGTTCTTC.

This clonotype was observed at least ten times. V gene TRBV4-2 combines with J gene TRBJ2-5; maybe TRBD2 (6 bases). Trimming took 4 bases from V and 5 from J, leaving 14 bases between them. The CDR3 is 14 amino acids. Germline CDR1 LGHNA, CDR2 YNFKEQ. The CDR3 sequence: CASSRLGRGETQYF. CDR3 sequence (DNA): TGTGCCAGCAGCCGTCTAGGACGGGGGGAGACCCAGTACTTC.

This clonotype was seen at least ten times. J is TRBJ2-5 and V is TRBV20-1; 7 positions agree with TRBD1. The J segment lost 2 bases and the V segment lost 3 bases, leaving 3 bases of the junction unmatched. Germline V CDR1 and CDR2: DFQATT, SNEGSKA (reference sequence). The CDR3 consists of 13 residues. The CDR3 loop is CSARTGWQETQYF. The CDR3, as DNA: TGCAGTGCTAGGACAGGGTGGCAAGAGACCCAGTACTTC.

The chain recombines TRBV12-3 or TRBV12-4 with TRBJ2-7; D may be TRBD2 (5 bases). V shed 8 bases and J shed 0 bases, with 14 bases lying between them. This CDR3 is 14 amino acids long. CDR3 bases: TGTGCCAGCCGTAGCGAGACTCGCTCCTACGAGCAGTACTTC. This gives the protein CASRSETRSYEQYF.

Here the CDR3 reads CASSPSRGMSYEQYF. The CDR3 DNA sequence: TGTGCCAGCAGCCCAAGTCGAGGAATGTCCTACGAGCAGTACTTC. The genes are TRBV7-8 and TRBJ2-7; no definite D call. Per the germline V gene, CDR1 is SGHVS and CDR2 is FQNEAQ. CDR3 length equals 15 residues. With 5 bases removed from V and 1 base from J, the gap between germline ends came to 15 bases.